The clone carrying this T cell receptor beta chain was counted only a few times. What it recognizes is unknown. This entry is derived from a study of response to subunit inactivated influenza vaccine. Germline V CDR1 and CDR2: ENHRY, SYGVKD. The CDR3 loop spans 12 amino acids. The V end was cut by 6 bases, the J end by 9 bases, with 12 bases between. TCRdb independently ran MiXCR on the RT-PCR reads; one entry per CDR3 protein. In the table there are roughly 760,000 distinct CDR3 sequences, 20% to 25% of which are singletons. Study outcomes and limitations: It was suggested by the authors that few new T cells are recruited by each seasonal influenza vaccination.

The sequence came from a man aged 45-60 years who received an inactivated influenza vaccine. The rearrangement links TRBV10-3 to TRBJ2-1; D perhaps matches TRBD2 (6 bases). The sample consisted of PBMCs from blood, taken less than 6 days after vaccination. CDR3 nucleotide sequence: TGTGCCATCAGGGCTAGCGCTGGTGAGCAGTTCTTC. This translates into CAIRASAGEQFF.